The entry that follows covers one TCR beta chain sequence. This clonotype was counted at least ten times. The target of this receptor is not known. Base qualities are missing; no much larger clone stands one base away. The germline V gene sets CDR1 to SQVTM and CDR2 to ANQGSEA. At the junction V is shortened by 7 bases and J by 2 bases, with 15 bases in between. The CDR3 covers 14 residues, taking in both the cysteine and the phenylalanine. The only DNA kept is the CDR3, 42 bases in frame from the first base. This entry comes from a study of T cells in Graves' hyperthyroidism and ophthalmopathy (dated by TCRdb to the late 2010s). About the investigation overall: To identify distinguishing TCR V-J signatures, a discovery cohort of about 100 patients was used, comprising 40 to 45 with Graves' ophthalmopathy and some 60 with stable Graves' hyperthyroidism. In addition, the study compared T-cell repertoires in thyroid tissue and in blood from roughly 6 Graves' hyperthyroidism patients. The paper describes TCR Vbeta CDR3 sequencing of around 130 peripheral blood samples, made up of 43 ophthalmopathy patients, some 76 hyperthyroidism patients and 17 progressor patients. For training and testing, the approximately 97 patients in the discovery cohort were randomly divided in a 7:3 ratio. Whether ophthalmopathy could be predicted prospectively was tested in an independent validation cohort made up of under 20 hyperthyroidism patients plus 17 patients who later progressed to ophthalmopathy. After blood sampling, hyperthyroidism patients were treated with methimazole at a starting dose of 30 mg daily, and ophthalmopathy patients were treated with high-dose intravenous methylprednisolone. Broad study findings and their caveats: In validation, the model predicted progression to ophthalmopathy with approximately 70% sensitivity and 72.22% specificity, a median of 6.5 months before onset. Most expanded thyroid clonotypes (frequency above 0.001) were also detected in blood, suggesting blood repertoires may reflect thyroid immune responses. No statistical method was used to set the sample size in advance, and investigators knew the group allocation. In cross-validation, a model built on a 13 V-J signature told ophthalmopathy apart from stable hyperthyroidism with less than 90% sensitivity and roughly 81% specificity, and in testing the same model reached 80%/75%.

TCR beta CDR3 regions were amplified from RNA transcripts. A first-round RT-PCR of the TCR CDR3 used the HTBI primer set with the Qiagen OneStep RT-PCR kit. A second multiplex PCR round built the libraries, followed by size selection and purification. Paired-end sequencing of the libraries was performed with 100 bp reads on an Illumina HiSeq2000. Per the original workflow: SOAPnuke was used to process the raw data, with reads discarded if the reads contained adapters or uncalled bases, had a mean Phred below 15, or lacked an exact constant-primer or identifier match. High-quality paired reads were merged using COPE v1.2.5, and each unique nucleotide sequence was defined as a clonotype. Clonotypes were aligned to IMGT TRBV, TRBD and TRBJ reference segments using MiTCR v1.1. Only V-J combinations with frequency above 0.0001, covering 99% to 99.2% of repertoires, were analysed. The TCS score was defined as F50 (clonal expansion) divided by E x V (chaos), with BLOSUM62-based TCRdist calculated between CDR3 peptides within each V-J. Welch's t-statistics and random forest reduced around 550 V-J features to 10 to 15, which were used in a naive Bayes classifier (R e1071). The similarity between thyroid and blood repertoires was quantified using the Morisita-Horn index. TCRdb reran the public reads through fastp at Q25 and MiXCR, keeping productive beta chains. Merged by CDR3 protein, the rows form single entries marked with the most common genes and DNA. TCRdb, rather than the study authors, made the V and J calls. The sample has approximately 510,000 distinct CDR3 sequences on record, approximately 48% of them singletons. The ten largest clones add up to about 45% of the sample.

Any patient with an uncontrolled infection, another autoimmune disease, pregnancy or lactation was excluded. Clinical symptoms, serum thyroxine and TRAb, thyroid ultrasound, and orbital computed tomography formed the basis for the diagnoses. Total RNA was extracted with Trizol reagent, and quality was checked on an Agilent 2100 Bioanalyzer. The sequenced sample consisted of peripheral blood or thyroid tissue (not recorded which). Recombination connected TRBV29-1 to TRBJ1-5, and possibly TRBD1, on 5 matching bases. The source of this sequence is an adult woman with Graves' disease, either hyperthyroidism or ophthalmopathy (not recorded which). The base sequence is TGCAGCGCGATATCGGGGGACGGCAATCAGCCCCAGCATTTT. Its translation is CSAISGDGNQPQHF.